Each of the 25 T cell receptor beta chains below was sequenced from the same sample in a study of CD8 T cells in ankylosing spondylitis. Each CDR3 protein is one row after TCRdb ran MiXCR on the 5' RACE reads. The sample gives 150,000 to 200,000 distinct CDR3 sequences, roughly 18% of which show up once; 4.3% is in the top ten. Sequencing was done on a sample of blood, either unsorted or a sorted T cell fraction (not recorded which). The receptors were gathered from a male donor under 30 with ankylosing spondylitis or in good health (not recorded which).

Many counts were recorded for this clonotype. The chain has TRBV20-1 and TRBJ2-7; possible D gene TRBD1, 5 bases. Trimming took 6 bases from V and 3 from J, leaving 21 bases between them. From germline, CDR1 is DFQATT and CDR2 SNEGSKA (reference sequence). This CDR3 contains 15 residues. The CDR3 here is CSAPPRTPGLYEQYF. CDR3 in DNA: TGCAGTGCCCCCCCCCGGACCCCAGGGCTCTACGAGCAGTACTTC.

There are many counts of this clonotype. The chain links TRBV14 to TRBJ1-1, with TRBD1 identical over 7 bases. The CDR3 spans 15 residues. V was clipped by 8 bases and J by 4 bases; unmatched bases: 13. Germline V gives CDR1 SGHDN, CDR2 FVKESK. In nucleotides, the CDR3 is TGTGCCAGCCGGGACTTGACAGGGCGGGTCACTGAAGCTTTCTTT. Amino acids: CASRDLTGRVTEAFF.

A few counts support this clonotype. J is TRBJ1-5 and V is TRBV11-2; D is perhaps TRBD1 (5 bases). CDR1 SGHAT and CDR2 FQNNGV come from the germline V gene. The CDR3 is 13 residues long. V was trimmed by 9 bases and J by 6 bases, leaving 15 bases between them. DNA of the CDR3: TGTGCCAGTTCGGAGGGGACTTTTCAGCCCCAGCATTTT. Protein sequence: CASSEGTFQPQHF.

This clonotype was seen repeatedly, ten times or more. V and J are TRBV2 and TRBJ1-2, with D unresolved. Germline V gene data show CDR1 as SNHLY and CDR2 as FYNNEI. The CDR3 extends over 15 amino acids. Between the trimmed V and J ends, which lost 0 bases and 4 bases, there was a span of 12 bases. CDR3 coding DNA: TGTGCCAGCAGTGAAGCGTTCGGGTCTGTCTATGGCTACACCTTC. Protein sequence: CASSEAFGSVYGYTF.

This clonotype was detected a few times. J is TRBJ2-1 and V is TRBV29-1; 7 bases line up with TRBD1. The J segment lost 7 bases and the V segment lost 4 bases, leaving 10 bases of the junction unmatched. Looked up from germline, CDR1 is SQVTM and CDR2 is ANQGSEA. The length of the CDR3 is 14 residues. The CDR3, as DNA: TGCAGCGTTGTCCCACAGGGGTCCCCTAATGAGCAGTTCTTC. Residues: CSVVPQGSPNEQFF.

This clonotype was observed at least ten times. V gene TRBV12-3 or TRBV12-4 combines with J gene TRBJ2-3; D gene unclear. There are 11 residues in the CDR3. Trimming took off 2 bases at V and 5 bases at J, with 2 bases between the two ends. The DNA for the CDR3 is TGTGCCAGCAGTTTAAGAGATACGCAGTATTTT. This translates into CASSLRDTQYF.

The rearrangement links TRBV7-6 to TRBJ2-1, with unresolved D. CDR3 length: 16 residues. The V gene's germline CDR1 is SGHVS and CDR2 FNYEAQ. V was trimmed by 3 bases and J by 4 bases, leaving 16 bases between them. The CDR3 is CASSLLLGIGYNEQFF. The CDR3 DNA follows: TGTGCCAGCAGCTTGCTGTTAGGAATCGGGTACAATGAGCAGTTCTTC. Variable domain in full (rest from reference TRBV7-6 and TRBJ2-1): GAGVSQSPRYKVTKRGQDVALRCDPISGHVSLYWYRQALGQGPEFLTYFNYEAQQDKSGLPNDRFSAERPEGSISTLTIQRTEQRDSAMYRCASSLLLGIGYNEQFFGPGTRLTVL.

Ten or more counts support this clonotype. The CDR3 DNA follows: TGTGCCAGCAGTCATGGACTAGCGGGGCTAACCGGGGAGCTGTTTTTT. It translates to CASSHGLAGLTGELFF. V and J are TRBV12-3 or TRBV12-4 and TRBJ2-2; TRBD2 matches at 12 bases. The V gene end was trimmed by 5 bases and the J gene end by 5 bases; junction bases not matched to a gene: 6. The CDR3 runs to 16 residues.

This clonotype was counted at least ten times. The chain joins TRBV20-1 to TRBJ2-3; D is undetermined. Germline V lookup: CDR1 DFQATT, CDR2 SNEGSKA (reference sequence). The V and J ends lost 5 bases and 9 bases respectively, with 15 bases between them. This CDR3 is 12 amino acids long. CDR3 protein: CSALAPPRTQYF. The CDR3, as DNA: TGCAGTGCTTTAGCCCCTCCTCGCACGCAGTATTTT.

This clonotype was recorded many times. The chain recombines TRBV29-1 with TRBJ2-3; no reliable D call. The CDR3 extends over 15 amino acids. V dropped 4 bases and J dropped 0 bases, with 14 bases sitting between them. Germline V CDR1 and CDR2: SQVTM, ANQGSEA. CDR3 in amino acids: CSVVSEDTSTDTQYF. The CDR3 DNA follows: TGCAGCGTTGTTTCTGAGGATACTAGCACAGATACGCAGTATTTT.

This clonotype was counted ten times or more. The rearrangement joins TRBV20-1 to TRBJ2-3; D gene ambiguous. Per germline, CDR1 DFQATT and CDR2 SNEGSKA (reference sequence). The length of the CDR3 is 15 residues. Trimming took off 3 bases at V and 2 bases at J, with 15 bases between the two ends. The CDR3 DNA is TGCAGTGCTAGTCCCCCGCCCGGGTACACAGATACGCAGTATTTT. This gives the protein CSASPPPGYTDTQYF.

The chain has TRBV25-1 and TRBJ2-1, with no clear D. The CDR3 spans 13 residues. Germline V lookup: CDR1 MGHDK, CDR2 SYGVNS. V was shortened by 7 bases and J by 6 bases, with 13 bases between the two germline ends. The CDR3, as DNA: TGTGCCAGCACCGGTGCGGCTCGCAATGAGCAGTTCTTC. This sequence encodes CASTGAARNEQFF.

The table lists this clonotype with many counts. The chain recombines TRBV29-1 with TRBJ2-2, with D unclear. The CDR3 covers 14 residues. Trimming took off 7 bases at V and 6 bases at J, with 18 bases between the two ends. The germline CDR1 and CDR2 sequences are SQVTM and ANQGSEA. This CDR3 reads CSARPLLGAGELFF. CDR3 sequence (DNA): TGCAGCGCCCGCCCCCTACTTGGGGCCGGGGAGCTGTTTTTT.

This clonotype was observed at least ten times. The V call is TRBV6-5, the J call TRBJ1-1; 8 positions agree with TRBD1. This CDR3 has 15 amino acids. The J segment lost 5 bases and the V segment lost 2 bases, leaving 7 bases of the junction unmatched. Germline values: CDR1 MNHEY, CDR2 SVGAGI. The CDR3 sequence is CASSYPGTGGTEAFF. CDR3 in DNA: TGTGCCAGCAGTTACCCCGGGACAGGTGGGACTGAAGCTTTCTTT.

This clonotype was detected only a few times. This chain connects TRBV5-1 to TRBJ2-1; tentative D call: TRBD1 (7 bases). V gave up 7 bases and J gave up 9 bases, with 23 bases separating them. Looked up from germline, CDR1 is SGHRS and CDR2 is YFSETQ. This CDR3 has 15 amino acids. CDR3 DNA sequence: TGCGCCAGCGGAGGAGGGGGCGGGTGTTTAAGTGAGCAGTTCTTC. As protein: CASGGGGGCLSEQFF.

This clonotype showed up many times. The chain carries TRBV4-1 and TRBJ1-6; possibly TRBD1 for D (6 bases). From germline, CDR1 is MGHRA and CDR2 YSYEKL. CDR3 length: 16 amino acids. The V end lost 2 bases, the J end lost 7 bases, and 15 bases lay between the germline ends. The CDR3 nucleotides read TGCGCCAGCAGCCAAAGGGAACGGGACACAAATTCACCCCTCCACTTT. Its protein is CASSQRERDTNSPLHF.

The chain combines TRBV11-2 with TRBJ2-1; the match to TRBD1 covers 7 bases. This CDR3 contains 12 residues. CDR1 is SGHAT, CDR2 FQNNGV, per germline. The ends lost 9 bases at V and 11 bases at J; junction bases unmatched: 10. The DNA for the CDR3 is TGTGCCAGTTCGACAGGGCCGTTTAAGCAGTTCTTC. It is translated as CASSTGPFKQFF.

This clonotype was seen many times. The chain uses TRBV7-9 and TRBJ2-7; D possibly corresponds to TRBD2 (6 bases). Between the trimmed V and J ends, which lost 6 bases and 2 bases, there was a span of 17 bases. Per the germline V gene, CDR1 is SEHNR and CDR2 is FQNEAQ (reference sequence). The CDR3 is made up of 15 amino acids. The CDR3 region is CASRGGASPPYEQYV. CDR3 in DNA: TGTGCCAGCAGAGGCGGGGCTAGCCCACCCTACGAGCAGTACGTC.

The sample holds many counts of this clonotype. The rearrangement uses TRBV6-4 and TRBJ2-1, with D possibly being TRBD2 (5 bases). The V end lost 4 bases, the J end lost 0 bases, and 10 bases lay between the germline ends. CDR1 and CDR2 (germline): MRHNA, SNTAGT. The CDR3 covers 15 residues. CDR3 protein: CASSVERSSYNEQFF. In nucleotides, the CDR3 is TGTGCCAGCAGTGTCGAGCGGAGCTCCTACAATGAGCAGTTCTTC.

This clonotype showed up just a few times. The chain uses TRBV4-3 and TRBJ2-5, with TRBD1 as a possible D gene (5 bases). Trimming stripped 0 bases from V and 7 bases from J, with 15 bases between. Germline CDR1 reads LGHNA; CDR2 reads YSLEER. This CDR3 has 15 residues. CDR3 nucleotides: TGCGCCAGCAGCCAAGAGCTTGGGGCTTTAAGGACCCAGTACTTC. It specifies CASSQELGALRTQYF.

The V and J genes are TRBV20-1 and TRBJ2-1; TRBD2 aligns across 13 bases. Germline trimming cut 0 bases from V and 12 bases from J; bases unmatched to any gene: 8. Germline V gene sequence: CDR1 DFQATT, CDR2 SNEGSKA (reference sequence). There are 15 residues in the CDR3. The CDR3 reads CSARDRGLAGARQFF. The CDR3 nucleotides read TGCAGTGCTAGAGATCGAGGACTAGCGGGGGCCAGGCAGTTCTTC.

This clonotype was found many times. The chain uses TRBV6-1 and TRBJ2-7, with D unclear. The CDR3 consists of 15 residues. The germline CDR1 and CDR2 sequences are MNHNS and SASEGT. V shed 2 bases and J shed 2 bases, with 13 bases lying between them. The CDR3 loop is CASSELRVQAYEQYF. As DNA, the CDR3 is TGTGCCAGCAGTGAACTACGGGTCCAAGCCTACGAGCAGTACTTC.

This clonotype came up many times. This chain uses TRBV25-1 with TRBJ2-7; TRBD2 matches 9 bases. The CDR3 is 16 residues long. The germline gives CDR1 MGHDK, CDR2 SYGVNS. With V trimmed by 2 bases and J by 3 bases, 8 bases remained unmatched. The CDR3 reads CASSEGLSGSSYEQYV. The CDR3 DNA reads TGTGCCAGCAGTGAAGGTCTTAGCGGGAGCAGCTACGAGCAGTACGTC.

This clonotype was counted ten times or more. This sequence joins TRBV19 and TRBJ1-1; D call uncertain. The ends were cut back, 7 bases at V and 4 bases at J, with 19 bases in the middle. This CDR3 is 15 amino acids long. Germline values: CDR1 LNHDA, CDR2 SQIVND (reference sequence). This CDR3 reads CASTPKTGGATEAFF. Here the CDR3 DNA reads TGTGCCAGTACCCCGAAGACTGGAGGAGCCACTGAAGCTTTCTTT.

This clonotype was observed at least ten times. The V and J genes are TRBV18 and TRBJ2-5; tentative D call: TRBD1 (6 bases). V was clipped by 1 base and J by 4 bases, with 13 bases between them. The CDR3 runs to 15 residues. CDR1 KGHSH and CDR2 LQKENI come from the germline V gene. CDR3 nucleotide sequence: TGTGCCAGCTCACCACGTCCAGGGGACGGAGAGACCCAGTACTTC. It is translated as CASSPRPGDGETQYF.